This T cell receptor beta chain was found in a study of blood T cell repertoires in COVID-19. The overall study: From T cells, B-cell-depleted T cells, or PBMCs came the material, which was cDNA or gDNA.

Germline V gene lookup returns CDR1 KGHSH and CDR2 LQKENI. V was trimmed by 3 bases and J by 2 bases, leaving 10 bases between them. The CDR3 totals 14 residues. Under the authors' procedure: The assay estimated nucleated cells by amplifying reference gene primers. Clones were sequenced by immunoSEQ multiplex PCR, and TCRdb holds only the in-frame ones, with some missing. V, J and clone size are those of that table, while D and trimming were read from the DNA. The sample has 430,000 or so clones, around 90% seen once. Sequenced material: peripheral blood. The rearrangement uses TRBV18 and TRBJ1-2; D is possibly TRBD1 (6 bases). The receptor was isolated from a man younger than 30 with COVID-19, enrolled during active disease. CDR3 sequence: CASSPRQDNYGYTF. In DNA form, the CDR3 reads TGTGCCAGCTCACCCAGACAGGACAACTATGGCTACACCTTC.